This paragraph covers one T cell receptor beta chain sequence. Its antigen is undetermined. The data were obtained in a study of vaccination effects on CD4 cells after COVID-19. Study in general: Two doses of BNT162b2 or mRNA-1273 vaccine were administered to participants.

Clones were sequenced by immunoSEQ multiplex PCR, and TCRdb holds only the in-frame ones, with some missing. The sample records some 20,000 clones, around 76% being singletons. ViraFEST used viral peptide pools to expand antigen-specific CD4+ T cells before sequencing. At the end of 9 to 11 days of culture, CD4+ T cells were isolated. Prior SARS-CoV-2 infection was absent in the vaccine recipients, as shown by negative nucleocapsid antibodies. V was cut by 2 bases and J by 0 bases, with 10 bases left in between. Per germline, CDR1 GTSNPN and CDR2 SVGIG (reference sequence). The CDR3 length is 15 residues.

The TCR originated in a human donor who received a COVID-19 vaccine. Sequenced material: CD4+ T cells from PBMCs cultured with HCoV-NL63 spike peptides, taken before COVID-19 vaccination. V and J are TRBV30 and TRBJ1-4, with TRBD1 as a possible D gene (6 bases). The CDR3 sequence: CAWSSTGTTNEKLFF. The DNA for the CDR3 is TGTGCCTGGAGTAGTACAGGGACAACTAATGAAAAACTGTTTTTT.